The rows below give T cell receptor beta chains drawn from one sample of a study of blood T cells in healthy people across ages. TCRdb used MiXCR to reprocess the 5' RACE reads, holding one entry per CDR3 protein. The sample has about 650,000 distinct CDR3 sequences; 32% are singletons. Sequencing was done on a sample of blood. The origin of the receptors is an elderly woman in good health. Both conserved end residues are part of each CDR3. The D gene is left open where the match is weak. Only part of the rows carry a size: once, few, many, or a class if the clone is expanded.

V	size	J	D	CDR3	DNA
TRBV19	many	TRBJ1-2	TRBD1	CASSPYLGQGDGYTF	TGTGCCAGTAGTCCCTACCTGGGACAGGGGGACGGCTACACCTTC
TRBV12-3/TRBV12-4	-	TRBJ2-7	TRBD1	CASSLQGAKNEQYF	TGTGCCAGCAGCCTACAGGGGGCTAAAAACGAGCAGTACTTC
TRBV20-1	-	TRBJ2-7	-	CSAPGESSYNEQYF	TGCAGTGCTCCCGGGGAGAGCTCCTACAATGAGCAGTACTTC
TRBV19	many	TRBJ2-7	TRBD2	CASKPRDYSYEQYF	TGTGCCAGTAAACCTCGGGACTACTCCTACGAGCAGTACTTC
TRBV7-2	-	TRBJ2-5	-	CASSLAGRFGETQYF	TGTGCCAGCAGCTTAGCGGGTCGTTTCGGGGAGACCCAGTACTTC
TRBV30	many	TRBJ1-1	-	CASGGQKNTEAFF	TGTGCCTCCGGCGGACAGAAGAACACTGAAGCTTTCTTT
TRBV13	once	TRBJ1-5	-	CASSLGVRSQHF	TGTGCCAGCAGCTTAGGGGTCAGGTCCCAGCATTTT
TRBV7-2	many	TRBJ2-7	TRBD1	CASSLGQIYEQYF	TGTGCCAGCAGCTTGGGACAGATCTACGAGCAGTACTTC
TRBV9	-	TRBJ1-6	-	CASSVDGNSPLHF	TGTGCCAGCAGCGTAGATGGAAATTCACCCCTCCACTTT
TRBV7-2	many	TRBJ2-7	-	CASSLAWAGDREQYF	TGTGCCAGCAGCTTAGCTTGGGCAGGGGATCGCGAGCAGTACTTC
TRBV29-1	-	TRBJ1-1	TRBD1	CSVGGGTGLNTEAFF	TGCAGCGTTGGAGGGGGGACAGGCTTGAACACTGAAGCTTTCTTT
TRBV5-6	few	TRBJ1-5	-	CASSLAFIALRGGNQPQHF	TGTGCCAGCAGCTTGGCCTTCATCGCGCTCAGGGGAGGGAATCAGCCCCAGCATTTT
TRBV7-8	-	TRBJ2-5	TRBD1	CASSLAGTGAQETQYF	TGTGCCAGCAGCTTAGCTGGGACAGGGGCCCAAGAGACCCAGTACTTC
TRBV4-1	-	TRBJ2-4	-	CASSQDQGLLTKNIQYF	TGCGCCAGCAGCCAAGATCAGGGACTCCTAACCAAAAACATTCAGTACTTC
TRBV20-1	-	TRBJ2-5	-	CSARGQGNNEQYF	TGCAGTGCTAGAGGGCAGGGGAACAATGAGCAGTACTTC
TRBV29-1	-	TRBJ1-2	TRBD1	CSVEDRAGYTF	TGCAGCGTTGAGGACAGGGCTGGCTACACCTTC